The sequence of this T cell receptor (beta chain) was determined in a study of cytomegalovirus exposure and HLA in healthy donors. Whole-study results and caveats: Follow-up analysis later connected one missense variant in DCLRE1C with trimming of TCR beta V- and J-genes.

The PCR used 60 Vbeta and 13 Jbeta primers. Generated by immunoSEQ multiplex PCR, the TCRdb table keeps only in-frame clones and is missing some. The table shows more than 90,000 clones, with under 80% occurring only once. This clone showed up just a few times. Its cognate antigen is unknown. The V and J ends lost 5 bases and 6 bases, in that order; junction bases with no gene match: 5. Germline V gene lookup returns CDR1 LNHDA and CDR2 SQIVND (reference sequence). The CDR3 spans 13 residues. Nominal health characterized the donors when sampled, though unrecorded immune exposures were likely. The source of this sequence is a man in his forties in good health and CMV-seropositive. The sequenced sample consisted of PBMCs. The J gene is TRBJ1-1, the V gene TRBV19; 8 nucleotides agree with TRBD1. The CDR3 DNA sequence: TGTGCCAGTAGTCTCAGGGGGCCGTCTGAAGCTTTCTTT. Protein sequence: CASSLRGPSEAFF.